Presented here are 8 T cell receptor beta chains from one specimen sequenced in a study of breast tumors, draining lymph nodes, adjacent tissues. TCRdb ran MiXCR on the multiplex PCR reads and lists one entry per CDR3 protein. The data show some 140,000 distinct CDR3 sequences, roughly 20% seen once. The lymph nodes were axillary draining lymph nodes from breast cancer patients. Sequencing used axillary lymph node tissue. All receptors come from a female donor with breast cancer. Some clones in this sample may be carry-over from other donors' samples.

The V gene is TRBV2, the J gene TRBJ2-4; possibly TRBD1 or TRBD2 for D (7 bases each). V was pared by 8 bases and J by 7 bases, with 21 bases between. CDR1 is SNHLY, CDR2 FYNNEI, per germline. The CDR3 loop spans 15 amino acids. As DNA, the CDR3 is TGTGCCAGCGTAGGACAGGCCCTTAGCGGGAACATTCAGTACTTC. It translates to CASVGQALSGNIQYF.

This clonotype was seen many times. The V gene is TRBV12-3 or TRBV12-4, the J gene TRBJ1-5; 9 nucleotides agree with TRBD1. V lost 6 bases, J lost 6 bases, and 9 bases stayed unmatched. This CDR3 region has 15 residues. The chain's CDR3 is CASRSNRGQIQPQHF. CDR3 bases: TGTGCCAGCAGGTCGAACAGGGGGCAGATTCAGCCCCAGCATTTT.

Concerning this clonotype itself: This may be a read error, as it is one base from a much larger clone. This chain uses TRBV5-1 with TRBJ2-5; 13 nucleotides align to TRBD2. The CDR3 spans 16 residues. CDR1 SGHRS and CDR2 YFSETQ come from the germline V gene. The CDR3 spells CASSPAGLAGREAQYF. DNA for the CDR3: TGCGCCAGCAGCCCAGCGGGACTAGCGGGACGAGAGGCCCAGTACTTC.

This clonotype has at least ten counts. The chain uses TRBV7-9 and TRBJ1-2, with D tentatively TRBD1 (6 bases). V lost 5 bases, J lost 6 bases, and 13 bases lay in between. Looked up from germline, CDR1 is SEHNR and CDR2 is FQNEAQ (reference sequence). The CDR3 runs 13 residues. In nucleotides, the CDR3 is TGTGCCAGCAGCCTGACAGGCCATCATGGCTACACCTTC. Amino acid sequence: CASSLTGHHGYTF.

Comments on this clonotype: With a much larger clone just one base away, this may be a read error. The chain is built from TRBV11-2 and TRBJ2-3, with 10 positions matching TRBD1. The CDR3 is 13 amino acids. The V gene's germline CDR1 is SGHAT and CDR2 FQNNGV. The CDR3 is CAGSSDTGQGFYF. In DNA form, the CDR3 reads TGTGCCGGCAGCTCAGATACGGGACAGGGGTTTTATTTT.

In nucleotides, the CDR3 is TGCAGCGCAACCGGGACAGGGGGTTTCACTGAAGCTTTCTTT. The encoded protein is CSATGTGGFTEAFF. The chain has TRBV29-1 and TRBJ1-1; TRBD1 agrees at 11 bases. The germline gives CDR1 SQVTM, CDR2 ANQGSEA. The CDR3 is 14 residues long. With V trimmed by 7 bases and J by 4 bases, 8 bases remained unmatched.

On this clonotype: Possible read error: a much larger clone is one base away. No conserved phenylalanine or tryptophan is present at the end of the CDR3, so a read error is the likely explanation. This chain links TRBV5-8 with TRBJ1-4; 7 bases line up with TRBD1. This CDR3 is 16 amino acids long. Unmatched junction bases numbered 6, after V lost 4 bases and J lost 0 bases. Per the germline V gene, CDR1 is SGHTS and CDR2 is YDEGEE. Written as DNA, the CDR3 is TGTGCCAGCAGCCCGGGACAGACAGCAACTAATGAAAAACTGTTTCTT. The encoded protein is CASSPGQTATNEKLFL.

This clonotype was observed many times. The chain couples TRBV29-1 to TRBJ2-1; 8 positions match TRBD2. The germline V gene encodes CDR1 SQVTM and CDR2 ANQGSEA. CDR3 length: 12 amino acids. With V trimmed by 4 bases and J by 6 bases, 2 bases remained unmatched. CDR3 residues: CSVGGLGNEQFF. The CDR3 DNA is TGCAGCGTTGGGGGACTAGGCAATGAGCAGTTCTTC.